Below, 20 T cell receptor beta chains from the same sample are listed, as sequenced in a study of OX40 agonist ivuxolimab in advanced cancers. Clones were sequenced by immunoSEQ multiplex PCR, and TCRdb holds only the in-frame ones, with some missing. The profile shows 70,000 to 95,000 clones, around 88% of them singletons. Sequences were derived from CD4+ or CD8+ T cells sorted from blood, sampled in a trial of the OX40 agonist ivuxolimab. The receptor set was obtained from an adult with an advanced solid tumor such as melanoma, head and neck, liver or kidney cancer.

The chain has TRBV13 and TRBJ2-5, with 11 bases that match TRBD2. This CDR3 spans 15 amino acids. CDR1 and CDR2 from the germline V gene are PRHDT and FYEKMQ (reference sequence). J was trimmed by 5 bases and V by 6 bases; bases with no gene match: 8. The CDR3 DNA reads as TGTGCCAGCAGGATAGCGGGAGGGTCGGGGGAGACCCAGTACTTC. Translating it yields CASRIAGGSGETQYF.

The V call is TRBV7-9, the J call TRBJ2-7, with 10 bases aligning to TRBD2. The CDR3 is 16 residues long. Germline V gives CDR1 SEHNR, CDR2 FQNEAQ (reference sequence). Trimming removed 5 bases from V and 7 bases from J; junction bases left unmatched: 14. CDR3 sequence reads: CASSPRAGTSAPEQYF. CDR3 nucleotide sequence: TGTGCCAGCAGCCCTAGAGCCGGGACTAGCGCCCCGGAGCAGTACTTC. The variable domain in full, with the rest retrieved from reference TRBV7-9 and TRBJ2-7, is DTGVSQNPRHKITKRGQNVTFRCDPISEHNRLYWYRQTLGQGPEFLTYFQNEAQLEKSRLLSDRFSAERPKGSFSTLEIQRTEQGDSAMYLCASSPRAGTSAPEQYFGPGTRLTVT.

This clone was seen a handful of times. The chain has TRBV13 and TRBJ1-5; possibly TRBD1 for D (5 bases). Germline values: CDR1 PRHDT, CDR2 FYEKMQ (reference sequence). This CDR3 comprises 16 residues. The V end was cut by 4 bases, the J end by 7 bases, with 20 bases between. CDR3 DNA: TGTGCCAGCAGCTACGGAGCTCAGGGACGGGGACAGCCCCAGCATTTT. It translates to CASSYGAQGRGQPQHF.

The J gene is TRBJ2-5, the V gene TRBV6-6; D gene uncertain. V was trimmed by 7 bases and J by 7 bases, leaving 22 bases between them. Looked up from germline, CDR1 is MNHNY and CDR2 is SVGAGI (reference sequence). This CDR3 is 15 amino acids long. The CDR3 DNA is TGTGCCAGCACTAAGCTATTCAACTTGGAATGGACCCAGTACTTC. Translating it yields CASTKLFNLEWTQYF.

This chain connects TRBV5-1 to TRBJ2-1, with 7 bases that match TRBD2. Germline lookup yields CDR1 SGHRS and CDR2 YFSETQ. V shed 3 bases and J 5 bases; nucleotides not matched to a gene: 2. The CDR3 consists of 13 residues. The CDR3 is CASSSRENNEQFF. CDR3 nucleotides: TGCGCCAGCAGCTCGCGGGAGAACAATGAGCAGTTCTTC.

This chain uses TRBV6-5 with TRBJ2-7; no reliable D call. The germline CDR1 and CDR2 sequences are MNHEY and SVGAGI. The CDR3 is 14 residues long. The V end lost 5 bases, the J end lost 4 bases, and 15 bases lay between the germline ends. CDR3 nucleotide sequence: TGTGCCAGCAGTCGTTCTCTAGATTTGTACGAGCAGTACTTC. Translated, it gives CASSRSLDLYEQYF.

The V and J genes are TRBV5-4 and TRBJ2-2, with 8 nucleotides matching TRBD1. V lost 0 bases, J lost 3 bases, and 1 base stayed unmatched. This CDR3 has 15 residues. Germline V CDR1 and CDR2: SGHNT, YYREEE (reference sequence). The CDR3, as DNA: TGTGCCAGCAGCTTGGGACAGGGGTACACCGGGGAGCTGTTTTTT. It yields the protein CASSLGQGYTGELFF.

The V and J genes are TRBV6-6 and TRBJ2-7, with TRBD2 matching over 9 bases. This CDR3 has 14 residues. Per germline, CDR1 MNHNY and CDR2 SVGAGI (reference sequence). V gave up 10 bases and J gave up 8 bases; unmatched junction bases: 15. CDR3 in DNA: TGTGCCATAAGTGCTAGCGGGACATCAGTGCAGCAGTACTTC. Translated, it gives CAISASGTSVQQYF.

V and J are TRBV6-1 and TRBJ1-5, with D hard to call. CDR3 size: 14 residues. Germline assignment: CDR1 MNHNS and CDR2 SASEGT. Trimming removed 8 bases from V and 0 bases from J, with 11 bases in between. The CDR3 is CASEGLNSNQPQHF. CDR3 sequence (DNA): TGTGCCAGCGAAGGGCTCAATAGCAATCAGCCCCAGCATTTT.

As regards this clone: Germline is not matched at one junction end, which may reflect a read error. This sequence joins TRBV9 and TRBJ2-5, with D perhaps TRBD1 (5 bases). Germline CDR1 is SGDLS and CDR2 is YYNGEE. This CDR3 has 15 amino acids. CDR3 DNA sequence: TGTGCCAGCAGCGAGGGGTTCGGCCTTCAAGCGACCCAGTACTTC. It translates to CASSEGFGLQATQYF.

This chain joins TRBV5-1 and TRBJ1-2; a weak D match, TRBD1 (5 bases). The CDR3 sequence is 14 residues long. Trimming left V 0 bases short and J 2 bases short, with 8 bases between. Germline V gene data show CDR1 as SGHRS and CDR2 as YFSETQ. CDR3 nucleotides: TGCGCCAGCAGCTTGGCCGGGGGAAACTATGGCTACACCTTC. Encoded protein: CASSLAGGNYGYTF.

This rearrangement joins TRBV30 to TRBJ1-1; D is possibly TRBD1 (5 bases). The germline V and J ends were trimmed by 4 bases and 2 bases, with 11 bases remaining between them. The CDR3 consists of 13 residues. CDR1 and CDR2 (germline): GTSNPN, SVGIG (reference sequence). DNA for the CDR3: TGTGCCTGGACGCGGGGGATTAACACTGAAGCTTTCTTT. Translation: CAWTRGINTEAFF.

The chain uses TRBV18 and TRBJ1-3; no clear D. Germline lookup yields CDR1 KGHSH and CDR2 LQKENI. V lost 3 bases, J lost 1 base, and 10 bases lay in between. The CDR3 sequence is 15 residues long. This CDR3 is CASSPSHGSGNTIYF. The CDR3 coding sequence is TGTGCCAGCTCACCGAGTCATGGATCTGGAAACACCATATATTTT.

This rearrangement joins TRBV23-1 to TRBJ1-1; D perhaps matches TRBD1 (5 bases). TRBV23-1 is an ORF; its function is uncertain. Trimming shortened V by 4 bases and J by 1 base, and 7 bases separated the two germline ends. The CDR3 runs 13 residues. The CDR3 loop reads CASSRGGNTEAFF. Written as DNA, the CDR3 is TGCGCCAGCAGTCGGGGGGGGAACACTGAAGCTTTCTTT.

The J gene is TRBJ2-5, the V gene TRBV5-1, with 8 bases fitting TRBD2. The CDR3 contains 15 residues. CDR1 is SGHRS, CDR2 YFSETQ, per germline. V gave up 4 bases and J gave up 4 bases; unmatched junction bases: 9. In DNA, the CDR3 is TGCGCCAGCAGCCCGGGGAGTAGCGGGATAGAGACCCAGTACTTC. It translates to CASSPGSSGIETQYF.

This clone is termed medium-sized. This sequence joins TRBV14 and TRBJ2-7, with D unclear. The ends were cut back, 4 bases at V and 3 bases at J, with 7 bases in the middle. Germline-derived CDR1 and CDR2 are SGHDN and FVKESK. The length of the CDR3 is 12 residues. In nucleotides, the CDR3 is TGTGCCAGCAGCCCCGCCCACTACGAGCAGTACTTC. It is translated as CASSPAHYEQYF.

V usage is TRBV11-2 and J usage is TRBJ1-1; D is unresolved. CDR3 length equals 14 residues. The ends were cut back, 0 bases at V and 4 bases at J, with 9 bases in the middle. CDR1 and CDR2 from the germline V gene are SGHAT and FQNNGV. CDR3 DNA: TGTGCCAGCAGCTTAGAATATGGGTTCACTGAAGCTTTCTTT. Encoded protein: CASSLEYGFTEAFF.

The V gene is TRBV2, the J gene TRBJ2-1; TRBD2 aligns across 13 bases. The germline V gene has CDR1 SNHLY and CDR2 FYNNEI. J was trimmed by 9 bases and V by 6 bases; bases with no gene match: 11. The CDR3 is 16 residues long. This chain's CDR3 is CASRRTSGGAKGEQFF. CDR3 DNA: TGTGCCAGCAGGCGGACTAGCGGGGGAGCCAAAGGTGAGCAGTTCTTC.

The chain combines TRBV7-9 with TRBJ1-3, with 12 bases that match TRBD1. J was trimmed by 5 bases and V by 3 bases; bases with no gene match: 5. This CDR3 contains 16 residues. Germline CDR1 reads SEHNR; CDR2 reads FQNEAQ (reference sequence). The CDR3 DNA reads as TGTGCCAGCAGCTTGGGGACAGGGGGCGCGAGAAACACCATATATTTT. This encodes CASSLGTGGARNTIYF. The full variable domain, rest sourced from reference TRBV7-9 and TRBJ1-3, is DTGVSQNPRHKITKRGQNVTFRCDPISEHNRLYWYRQTLGQGPEFLTYFQNEAQLEKSRLLSDRFSAERPKGSFSTLEIQRTEQGDSAMYLCASSLGTGGARNTIYFGEGSWLTVV.

This sequence joins TRBV30 and TRBJ2-3; D uncertain. Per the germline V gene, CDR1 is GTSNPN and CDR2 is SVGIG (reference sequence). CDR3 length equals 15 residues. Trimming took 0 bases from V and 0 from J, leaving 10 bases between them. The CDR3 here is CAWSVSELSTDTQYF. The CDR3 DNA reads TGTGCCTGGAGTGTTTCGGAACTGAGCACAGATACGCAGTATTTT.